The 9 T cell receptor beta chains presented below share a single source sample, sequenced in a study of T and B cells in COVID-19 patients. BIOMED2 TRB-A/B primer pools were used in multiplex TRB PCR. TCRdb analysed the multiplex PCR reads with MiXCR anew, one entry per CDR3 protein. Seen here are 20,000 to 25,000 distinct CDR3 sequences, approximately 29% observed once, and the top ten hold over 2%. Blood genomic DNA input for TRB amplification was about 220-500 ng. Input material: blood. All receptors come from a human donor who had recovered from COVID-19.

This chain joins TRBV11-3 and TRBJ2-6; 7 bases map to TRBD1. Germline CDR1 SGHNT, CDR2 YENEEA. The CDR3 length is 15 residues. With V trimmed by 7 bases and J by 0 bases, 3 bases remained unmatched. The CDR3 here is CASNGTASGANVLTF. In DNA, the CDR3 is TGTGCCAGCAACGGGACAGCCTCTGGGGCCAACGTCCTGACTTTC.

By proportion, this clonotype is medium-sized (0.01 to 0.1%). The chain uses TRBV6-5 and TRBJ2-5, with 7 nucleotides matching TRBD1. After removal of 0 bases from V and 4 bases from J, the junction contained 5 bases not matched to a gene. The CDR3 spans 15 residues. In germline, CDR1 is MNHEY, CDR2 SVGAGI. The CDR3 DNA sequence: TGTGCCAGCAGTTACTCCCCGAGGGGGCCAGAGACCCAGTACTTC. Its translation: CASSYSPRGPETQYF.

CDR3 in DNA: TGTGCCAGCTCGGGGGGGACAGGGAGGAATCAGCCCCAGCATTTT. It is translated as CASSGGTGRNQPQHF. V and J are TRBV18 and TRBJ1-5, with TRBD1 matching over 9 bases. Per the germline V gene, CDR1 is KGHSH and CDR2 is LQKENI. V shed 6 bases and J 4 bases; nucleotides not matched to a gene: 7. The CDR3 loop spans 15 amino acids.

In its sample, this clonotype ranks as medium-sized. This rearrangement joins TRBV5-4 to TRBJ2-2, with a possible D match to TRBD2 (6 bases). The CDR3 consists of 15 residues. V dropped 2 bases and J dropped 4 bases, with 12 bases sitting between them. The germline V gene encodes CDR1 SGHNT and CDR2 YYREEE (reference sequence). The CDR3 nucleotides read TGTGCCAGCAGCTTCGGCTCCGGGGGCACCGGGGAGCTGTTTTTT. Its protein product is CASSFGSGGTGELFF.

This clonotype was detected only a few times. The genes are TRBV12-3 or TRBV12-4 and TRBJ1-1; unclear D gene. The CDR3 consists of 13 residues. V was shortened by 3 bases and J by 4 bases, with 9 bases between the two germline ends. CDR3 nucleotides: TGTGCCAGCAGTTTTAGCAAGTCCACTGAAGCTTTCTTT. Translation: CASSFSKSTEAFF.

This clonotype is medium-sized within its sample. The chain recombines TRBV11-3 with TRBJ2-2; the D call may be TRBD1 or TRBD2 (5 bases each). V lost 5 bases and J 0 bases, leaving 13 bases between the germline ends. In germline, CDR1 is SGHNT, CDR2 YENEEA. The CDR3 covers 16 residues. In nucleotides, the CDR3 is TGTGCCAGCAGCCGCTCCGGGACGGCGAACACCGGGGAGCTGTTTTTT. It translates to CASSRSGTANTGELFF.

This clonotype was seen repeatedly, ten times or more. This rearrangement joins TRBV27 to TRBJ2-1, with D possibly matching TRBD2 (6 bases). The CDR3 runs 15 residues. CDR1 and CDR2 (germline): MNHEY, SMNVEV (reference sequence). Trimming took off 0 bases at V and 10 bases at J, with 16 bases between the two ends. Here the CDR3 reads CASSLSRQPRGEQFF. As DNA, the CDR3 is TGTGCCAGCAGTTTATCGCGGCAGCCCCGGGGGGAGCAGTTCTTC.

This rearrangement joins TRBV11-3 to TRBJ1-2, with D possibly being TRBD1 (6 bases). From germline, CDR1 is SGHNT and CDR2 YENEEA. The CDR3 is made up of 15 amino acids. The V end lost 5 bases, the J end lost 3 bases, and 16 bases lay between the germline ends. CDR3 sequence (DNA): TGTGCCAGCAGCCAAGATGGGGGCAGGGACTATGGCTACACCTTC. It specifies CASSQDGGRDYGYTF.

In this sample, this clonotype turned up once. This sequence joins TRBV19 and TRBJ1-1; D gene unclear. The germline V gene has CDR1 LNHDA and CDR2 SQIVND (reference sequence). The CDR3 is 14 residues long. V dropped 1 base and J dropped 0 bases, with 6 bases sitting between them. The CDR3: CASSIGSMNTEAFF. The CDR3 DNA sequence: TGTGCCAGTAGTATAGGGAGTATGAACACTGAAGCTTTCTTT.